A selection of T cell receptor beta chains follows, all from one sample in a study of blood T cell repertoires in COVID-19. Profiling relied on immunoSEQ multiplex PCR, and the TCRdb table lists in-frame clones only, not all of them. The sample holds about 170,000 clones; around 90% are singletons and the top ten take 2% to 2.5%. The sequencing input was peripheral blood. The receptors originated from a man aged 50-59 years who had recovered from COVID-19. The CDR3 runs from the conserved cysteine through the conserved F or W. Fields, in order: clone size, V gene, D gene, J gene, CDR3 protein, CDR3 DNA. A D gene is named only where the DNA matches it firmly. Only part of the rows carry a size: once, few, many, or a class if the clone is expanded.

size: -; V: TRBV7-9; D: -; J: TRBJ1-4; CDR3: CASSRTGSTEKLFF; DNA: TGTGCCAGCAGCCGAACAGGGAGTACTGAAAAACTGTTTTTT
size: -; V: TRBV6-1; D: TRBD1; J: TRBJ1-1; CDR3: CASSESRQGAEAFF; DNA: TGTGCCAGCAGTGAATCCCGACAGGGGGCTGAAGCTTTCTTT
size: -; V: TRBV7-2; D: TRBD1; J: TRBJ2-3; CDR3: CASSPIRGRGTDTQYF; DNA: TGTGCCAGCAGCCCTATCAGGGGGCGGGGCACAGATACGCAGTATTTT
size: -; V: TRBV9; D: -; J: TRBJ2-5; CDR3: CASSVAGVKETQYF; DNA: TGTGCCAGCAGCGTAGCGGGAGTGAAAGAGACCCAGTACTTC
size: -; V: TRBV18; D: -; J: TRBJ1-4; CDR3: CASSFLAATNEKLFF; DNA: TGTGCCAGCTCATTCCTGGCGGCAACTAATGAAAAACTGTTTTTT
size: -; V: TRBV12-3/TRBV12-4; D: -; J: TRBJ2-7; CDR3: CASGRAAYEQYF; DNA: TGTGCCAGCGGGCGGGCGGCCTACGAGCAGTACTTC
size: -; V: TRBV29-1; D: TRBD1; J: TRBJ2-3; CDR3: CSVAGHRQGATDTQYF; DNA: TGCAGCGTCGCCGGCCACCGACAGGGTGCCACAGATACGCAGTATTTT
size: -; V: TRBV11-3; D: TRBD1; J: TRBJ2-7; CDR3: CASSLWGGQAWEQYF; DNA: TGTGCCAGCAGCTTATGGGGCGGACAGGCATGGGAGCAGTACTTC
size: -; V: TRBV27; D: -; J: TRBJ2-5; CDR3: CASSRYQGEVEETQYF; DNA: TGTGCCAGCAGTAGGTACCAGGGTGAAGTAGAGGAGACCCAGTACTTC
size: -; V: TRBV2; D: -; J: TRBJ1-2; CDR3: CASSNGGNYGYTF; DNA: TGTGCCAGCAGTAACGGCGGAAACTATGGCTACACCTTC
size: -; V: TRBV19; D: -; J: TRBJ1-2; CDR3: CASRQDRRYGYTF; DNA: TGTGCCAGTCGTCAGGACAGAAGATATGGCTACACCTTC
size: -; V: TRBV7-2; D: -; J: TRBJ1-2; CDR3: CASSLGGLYGYTF; DNA: TGTGCCAGCAGCTTGGGGGGGCTCTATGGCTACACCTTC
size: -; V: TRBV19; D: -; J: TRBJ1-1; CDR3: CASGSRGGTEAFF; DNA: TGTGCCAGTGGCTCCAGGGGAGGGACTGAAGCTTTCTTT
size: -; V: TRBV19; D: TRBD2; J: TRBJ2-3; CDR3: CASSLTGVRLAGDTDTQYF; DNA: TGTGCCAGTAGCTTGACAGGGGTGAGACTAGCGGGGGACACAGATACGCAGTATTTT
size: -; V: TRBV18; D: TRBD1; J: TRBJ1-1; CDR3: CASLRTGANTEAFF; DNA: TGTGCCAGCCTTAGGACAGGGGCAAACACTGAAGCTTTCTTT
size: -; V: TRBV10-1; D: -; J: TRBJ2-7; CDR3: CASSEYRGRDEQYF; DNA: TGCGCCAGCAGTGAATACCGGGGAAGGGACGAGCAGTACTTC
size: -; V: TRBV5-1; D: -; J: TRBJ1-6; CDR3: CASSLESNSPLHF; DNA: TGCGCCAGCAGCTTGGAATCAAATTCACCCCTCCACTTT
size: few; V: TRBV19; D: -; J: TRBJ1-1; CDR3: CASSTGLEAFF; DNA: TGTGCCAGTAGTACTGGACTTGAAGCTTTCTTT
size: -; V: TRBV6-2/TRBV6-3; D: TRBD1; J: TRBJ1-1; CDR3: CASSYSTGGGNEAFF; DNA: TGTGCCAGCAGTTACTCGACAGGGGGCGGAAATGAAGCTTTCTTT
size: -; V: TRBV3-1/TRBV3-2; D: -; J: TRBJ2-7; CDR3: CASSQVGSSYEQYF; DNA: TGTGCCAGCAGTCAAGTGGGGAGCTCCTACGAGCAGTACTTC
size: -; V: TRBV12-3/TRBV12-4; D: -; J: TRBJ1-2; CDR3: CASSLVGARGYTF; DNA: TGTGCCAGCAGTTTGGTAGGGGCGCGGGGCTACACCTTC
size: -; V: TRBV7-6; D: -; J: TRBJ1-1; CDR3: CASSLQGEAFF; DNA: TGTGCCAGCAGCTTACAGGGGGAAGCTTTCTTT
size: -; V: TRBV2; D: TRBD1; J: TRBJ2-1; CDR3: CASSSPGTGIYYNEQFF; DNA: TGTGCCAGCAGTTCTCCCGGGACAGGGATCTATTACAATGAGCAGTTCTTC
size: -; V: TRBV30; D: -; J: TRBJ1-1; CDR3: CAWTGGGGTEAFF; DNA: TGTGCCTGGACCGGTGGGGGGGGCACTGAAGCTTTCTTT
size: -; V: TRBV6-5; D: -; J: TRBJ1-3; CDR3: CASSYWQADSGNTIYF; DNA: TGTGCCAGCAGTTACTGGCAGGCTGACTCTGGAAACACCATATATTTT
size: -; V: TRBV7-2; D: -; J: TRBJ1-3; CDR3: CASSFWTLTQSPSGNTIYF; DNA: TGTGCCAGCAGCTTCTGGACTCTTACTCAGAGTCCCTCTGGAAACACCATATATTTT
size: -; V: TRBV19; D: TRBD1; J: TRBJ1-6; CDR3: CASSYDRGNSPLHF; DNA: TGTGCCAGTAGTTACGACAGGGGGAATTCACCCCTCCACTTT
size: -; V: TRBV4-2; D: -; J: TRBJ1-6; CDR3: CASSQDPFQQGTNSPLHF; DNA: TGTGCCAGCAGCCAAGATCCCTTCCAACAGGGAACGAATTCACCCCTCCACTTT
size: few; V: TRBV11-2; D: -; J: TRBJ1-2; CDR3: CASSSENYGYTF; DNA: TGTGCCAGCAGCTCCGAGAACTATGGCTACACCTTC
size: -; V: TRBV6-6; D: -; J: TRBJ1-1; CDR3: CASSYSRGRGTEAFF; DNA: TGTGCCAGCAGTTACTCGAGGGGCCGGGGGACTGAAGCTTTCTTT
size: -; V: TRBV10-2; D: TRBD2; J: TRBJ2-1; CDR3: CASSESRGTSGSNEQFF; DNA: TGCGCCAGCAGTGAGTCGAGGGGGACTAGCGGGAGCAATGAGCAGTTCTTC
size: -; V: TRBV11-3; D: -; J: TRBJ1-2; CDR3: CASSIRSGELGYGYTF; DNA: TGTGCCAGCAGCATTAGATCCGGGGAGTTAGGGTATGGCTACACCTTC
size: -; V: TRBV19; D: -; J: TRBJ1-5; CDR3: CASSIGPARANQPQHF; DNA: TGTGCCAGTAGTATAGGCCCCGCCAGGGCCAATCAGCCCCAGCATTTT
size: -; V: TRBV11-2; D: TRBD1; J: TRBJ1-1; CDR3: CASSFRQGRTEAFF; DNA: TGTGCCAGCAGCTTCCGACAGGGGCGGACTGAAGCTTTCTTT
size: once; V: TRBV11-2; D: TRBD1; J: TRBJ2-7; CDR3: CASSLGDRPSYEQYF; DNA: TGTGCCAGCAGCTTAGGGGACAGGCCTTCCTACGAGCAGTACTTC
size: -; V: TRBV5-6; D: -; J: TRBJ1-3; CDR3: CASSVGQGFRNTIYF; DNA: TGTGCCAGCAGCGTGGGCCAGGGTTTTCGAAACACCATATATTTT
size: -; V: TRBV5-6; D: TRBD1; J: TRBJ2-7; CDR3: CASSFLQGGNEQYF; DNA: TGTGCCAGCAGCTTTTTACAGGGGGGAAACGAGCAGTACTTC